This T cell receptor (beta chain) was retrieved from a study of breast tumors, draining lymph nodes, adjacent tissues. The V end lost 4 bases, the J end lost 0 bases, and 19 bases lay between the germline ends. The CDR3 is 18 amino acids. Germline values: CDR1 LGHNA, CDR2 YSLEER. TCRdb re-called the multiplex PCR reads with MiXCR, one entry per CDR3 protein. The profile covers 50,000 to 85,000 distinct CDR3 sequences, with approximately 40% appearing a single time and almost 8.5% taken by the ten largest. Sequencing was performed on breast tumor tissue. The sequence was collected from a female donor with breast cancer. Some clones in this sample may be carry-over from other donors' samples. V is TRBV4-3 and J is TRBJ1-3; no definite D call. The CDR3 is CASSPDLSLLSSGNTIYF. The CDR3 DNA is TGCGCCAGCAGCCCTGACTTATCGCTACTCAGCTCTGGAAACACCATATATTTT.